The 10 T cell receptor beta chains listed next were all sequenced from one sample in a study of CD8 T cells in Susac syndrome. It was with random hexamers that roughly 0.5 to 1 ug RNA was reverse transcribed. One entry per CDR3 protein results from TCRdb running MiXCR on the immunoSEQ multiplex PCR reads. Of a few hundred thousand distinct CDR3 sequences listed, around 95% are singletons. Input material: CD4+ T cells from PBMCs. Receptor source: a human donor with multiple sclerosis.

The rearrangement joins TRBV28 to TRBJ1-1; D may be TRBD1 (5 bases). Per the germline V gene, CDR1 is MDHEN and CDR2 is SYDVKM. The CDR3 totals 15 residues. Trimming removed 2 bases at V and 4 bases at J, with 14 bases between. The CDR3 loop is CASSLGGVGGTEAFF. The CDR3 bases are TGTGCCAGCAGTTTAGGGGGGGTCGGTGGCACTGAAGCTTTCTTT.

The rearrangement uses TRBV9 and TRBJ2-4; 10 nucleotides match TRBD1. The CDR3 spans 15 residues. J lost 8 bases, V lost 3 bases, and 8 bases had no gene match. Germline lookup yields CDR1 SGDLS and CDR2 YYNGEE. CDR3 sequence: CASSGRRGTGDIQYF. In nucleotides, the CDR3 is TGTGCCAGCAGCGGACGTCGAGGGACAGGGGACATTCAGTACTTC.

J is TRBJ2-1 and V is TRBV20-1, with 14 bases lining up with TRBD2. The CDR3 is made up of 16 amino acids. Unmatched junction bases numbered 14, after V lost 4 bases and J lost 12 bases. Germline V CDR1 and CDR2: DFQATT, SNEGSKA (reference sequence). The CDR3 DNA reads TGCAGTGCTATCCCAGGGACTAGCGGGGGCCCCCGGGGGCAGTTCTTC. Translation gives CSAIPGTSGGPRGQFF.

Only one count was recorded for this clonotype. The CDR3 region has the DNA TGTGCCAGCAGCTTAGCGGGACAGGCCTATGGCTACACCTTC. It specifies CASSLAGQAYGYTF. The chain links TRBV7-2 to TRBJ1-2, with 8 bases that match TRBD1. The CDR3 has 14 amino acids. V shed 0 bases and J 4 bases; nucleotides not matched to a gene: 1. CDR1 and CDR2 from the germline V gene are SGHTA and FQGNSA.

The V gene is TRBV20-1, the J gene TRBJ2-5, with 7 bases fitting TRBD1. The CDR3 is 14 residues long. Germline CDR1 reads DFQATT; CDR2 reads SNEGSKA (reference sequence). J lost 3 bases, V lost 6 bases, and 10 bases had no gene match. CDR3 protein: CSASQRGREETQYF. CDR3 nucleotides: TGCAGTGCGAGCCAAAGGGGGCGCGAAGAGACCCAGTACTTC.

V usage is TRBV9 and J usage is TRBJ2-1, with a tentative D call TRBD2 (6 bases). Germline V gene sequence: CDR1 SGDLS, CDR2 YYNGEE. The CDR3 spans 15 residues. V gave up 3 bases and J gave up 4 bases, with 14 bases separating them. CDR3 loop: CASSAQTRGYNEQFF. CDR3 nucleotides: TGTGCCAGCAGCGCACAAACCCGGGGGTACAATGAGCAGTTCTTC. The whole variable domain, filled in from reference TRBV9 and TRBJ2-1, reads DSGVTQTPKHLITATGQRVTLRCSPRSGDLSVYWYQQSLDQGLQFLIQYYNGEERAKGNILERFSAQQFPDLHSELNLSSLELGDSALYFCASSAQTRGYNEQFFGPGTRLTVL.

The chain uses TRBV20-1 and TRBJ1-1; D is uncertain. Germline V gives CDR1 DFQATT, CDR2 SNEGSKA (reference sequence). The V gene lost 0 bases and the J gene lost 1 base, with 9 bases spanning the gap. This CDR3 is 14 amino acids long. The CDR3 coding sequence is TGCAGTGCTAGAGAGCATTTTAAGAACACTGAAGCTTTCTTT. It codes for CSAREHFKNTEAFF.

The chain has TRBV5-1 and TRBJ1-2, with unresolved D. This CDR3 region has 15 residues. V shed 0 bases and J shed 4 bases, with 13 bases lying between them. Germline CDR1 SGHRS, CDR2 YFSETQ. The CDR3 reads CASSLDGQEAYGYTF. CDR3 coding DNA: TGCGCCAGCAGCTTGGATGGTCAGGAGGCCTATGGCTACACCTTC.

This sequence joins TRBV6-5 and TRBJ2-4; no clear D. Germline CDR1 is MNHEY and CDR2 is SVGAGI. The CDR3 is 13 residues long. Trimming removed 0 bases at V and 12 bases at J, with 12 bases between. The CDR3 loop is CASSYSTDASQYF. The CDR3 DNA reads TGTGCCAGCAGTTACTCGACGGACGCTAGTCAGTACTTC.

The chain links TRBV20-1 to TRBJ2-3; TRBD1 or TRBD2 may be the D gene (5 bases each). V was cut by 3 bases and J by 0 bases, with 19 bases left in between. CDR3 size: 17 residues. Germline loops: CDR1 DFQATT, CDR2 SNEGSKA (reference sequence). CDR3 residues: CSASRMQGRASTDTQYF. CDR3 in DNA: TGCAGTGCTAGCCGAATGCAGGGACGTGCTAGCACAGATACGCAGTATTTT.